This TCR beta chain was recovered during a study of T cells in localized non-small cell lung cancer. On this clone: Its antigen is currently unknown.

The CDR3 runs to 15 residues. Germline-derived CDR1 and CDR2 are SGHTA and FQGNSA. Trimming removed 0 bases at V and 5 bases at J, with 12 bases between. Sequencing used immunoSEQ multiplex PCR; TCRdb keeps in-frame clones, though not all of them. Of about 30,000 clones in the sample, roughly 87% were seen once. Study-level findings and limits: It remains possible that heterogeneity exists, since only one tumor region was sequenced. Appearances in adjacent lung were noted for a median 57 of the top 100 tumor clones. Uninvolved adjacent lung showed peak T cell clonality, exceeding tumor.

The sequence was collected from a male donor aged 60 or over with stage I lung adenocarcinoma. The sequenced sample was peripheral blood, obtained before any cancer treatment. The chain couples TRBV7-2 to TRBJ2-3; D may be TRBD1 or TRBD2 (5 bases each). The chain's CDR3 is CASSLAWVRGDTQYF. DNA for the CDR3: TGTGCCAGCAGCTTAGCTTGGGTGAGGGGAGATACGCAGTATTTT. Supplemented by reference TRBV7-2 and TRBJ2-3, the full variable domain reads GAGVSQSPSNKVTEKGKDVELRCDPISGHTALYWYRQSLGQGLEFLIYFQGNSAPDKSGLPSDRFSAERTGGSVSTLTIQRTQQEDSAVYLCASSLAWVRGDTQYFGPGTRLTVL.